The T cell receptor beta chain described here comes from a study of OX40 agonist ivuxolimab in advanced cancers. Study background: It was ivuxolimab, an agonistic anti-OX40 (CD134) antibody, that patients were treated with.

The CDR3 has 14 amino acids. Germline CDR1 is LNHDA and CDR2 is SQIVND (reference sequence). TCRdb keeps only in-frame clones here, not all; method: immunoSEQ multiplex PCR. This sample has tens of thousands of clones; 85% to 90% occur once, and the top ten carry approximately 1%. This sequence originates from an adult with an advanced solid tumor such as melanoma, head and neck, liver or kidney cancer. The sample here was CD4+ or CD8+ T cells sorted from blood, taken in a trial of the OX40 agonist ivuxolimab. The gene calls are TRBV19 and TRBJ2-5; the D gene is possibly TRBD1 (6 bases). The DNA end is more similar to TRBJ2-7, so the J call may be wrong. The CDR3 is CASSTTGFPYEQYF. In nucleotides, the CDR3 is TGTGCCAGTAGTACCACAGGGTTCCCCTACGAGCAGTACTTC.